The 10 T cell receptor beta chains below were found in one sample sequenced in a study of blood T cell repertoires in COVID-19. Only in-frame clones appear in the TCRdb table, and some are missing; sequencing was by immunoSEQ multiplex PCR. The repertoire consists of 150,000 to 200,000 clones, with 80% to 90% occurring once and the leading ten covering about 14%. Sequenced material: peripheral blood. These TCRs come from a woman in her 70s with COVID-19, enrolled during active disease.

V is TRBV28 and J is TRBJ2-5; 8 nucleotides agree with TRBD1. This CDR3 has 18 amino acids. V shed 6 bases, J shed 0 bases, and the junction held 15 bases outside the gene matches. Looked up from germline, CDR1 is MDHEN and CDR2 is SYDVKM. The CDR3 is CASSRRPRTGLYQETQYF. The CDR3 DNA follows: TGTGCCAGCAGCCGACGCCCCCGGACAGGGCTGTACCAAGAGACCCAGTACTTC.

V usage is TRBV20-1 and J usage is TRBJ2-4; 9 nucleotides agree with TRBD1. The V gene's germline CDR1 is DFQATT and CDR2 SNEGSKA (reference sequence). V dropped 3 bases and J dropped 0; count of bases not matched to a gene: 9. The CDR3 loop spans 17 amino acids. The CDR3 nucleotides are TGCAGTGCTAGTAAAGCCGGGACAGGGTTAGCCAAAAACATTCAGTACTTC. Translated: CSASKAGTGLAKNIQYF.

The chain has TRBV2 and TRBJ1-2; D remains unclear. Between the trimmed V and J ends, which lost 4 bases and 6 bases, there was a span of 9 bases. Germline V gene data show CDR1 as SNHLY and CDR2 as FYNNEI. This CDR3 is built from 12 residues. Here the CDR3 DNA reads TGTGCCAGCAGTGGTTCAGTTAATGGCTACACCTTC. This encodes CASSGSVNGYTF.

The gene calls are TRBV6-1 and TRBJ2-1; D possibly corresponds to TRBD1 (5 bases). Germline V gene sequence: CDR1 MNHNS, CDR2 SASEGT. The CDR3 spans 15 residues. Deletions cut 2 bases from V and 5 bases from J, with 13 bases between. The chain's CDR3 is CASSEWAGNHNEQFF. The DNA for the CDR3 is TGTGCCAGCAGTGAATGGGCAGGGAACCACAATGAGCAGTTCTTC.

The count of this clone is one. The CDR3 bases are TGTGCCAGCTCACCACGACAGGGGCGTGGAACTAATGAAAAACTGTTTTTT. Translated, it gives CASSPRQGRGTNEKLFF. The chain employs TRBV18 and TRBJ1-4, with 8 bases matching TRBD1. The CDR3 has 17 residues. After removal of 1 base from V and 1 base from J, the junction contained 5 bases not matched to a gene. Germline CDR1 KGHSH, CDR2 LQKENI.

This chain joins TRBV29-1 and TRBJ2-5; 11 nucleotides agree with TRBD1. The CDR3 totals 13 residues. V lost 7 bases to trimming and J lost 7 bases; unmatched junction nucleotides: 8. Germline V gene data show CDR1 as SQVTM and CDR2 as ANQGSEA. In nucleotides, the CDR3 is TGCAGCGGGGACCCGGGACAGGGGGGGACCCAGTACTTC. Residues: CSGDPGQGGTQYF.

The chain recombines TRBV27 with TRBJ1-4; tentatively, D is TRBD1 (5 bases). Germline CDR1 and CDR2: MNHEY and SMNVEV (reference sequence). V was shortened by 8 bases and J by 0 bases, with 10 bases between the two germline ends. The CDR3 runs 14 residues. The CDR3 sequence is CASRLTATNEKLFF. In nucleotides, the CDR3 is TGTGCCAGCCGTCTGACAGCAACTAATGAAAAACTGTTTTTT.

There are a few counts of this clone. The J gene is TRBJ2-4, the V gene TRBV19; possible D gene TRBD2, 5 bases. The CDR3 is 16 amino acids. CDR1 LNHDA and CDR2 SQIVND come from the germline V gene (reference sequence). Trimming took off 5 bases at V and 0 bases at J, with 14 bases between the two ends. CDR3 amino acids: CASSRFLSGAKNIQYF. The CDR3 bases are TGTGCCAGTAGTCGCTTTCTAAGCGGAGCCAAAAACATTCAGTACTTC.

Notes on this clone: The same CDR3 can be traced to other DNA sequences in this sample. CDR3 in DNA: TGTGCCTGGAGTTCCGGACAGGGGAATTCACCCCTCCACTTT. Amino acids: CAWSSGQGNSPLHF. This chain connects TRBV30 to TRBJ1-6; 9 bases match TRBD1. The CDR3 sequence is 14 residues long. The junction had 3 bases not matched to a gene; V was cut back by 2 bases and J by 7 bases. Germline CDR1 is GTSNPN and CDR2 is SVGIG (reference sequence).

This chain connects TRBV6-5 to TRBJ1-2, with TRBD1 as a possible D gene (6 bases). The CDR3 length is 12 residues. V gave up 2 bases and J gave up 8 bases, with 9 bases separating them. Germline V gene lookup returns CDR1 MNHEY and CDR2 SVGAGI. The CDR3 loop reads CASSYRGGGYTF. In DNA, the CDR3 is TGTGCCAGCAGTTACCGGGGGGGCGGCTACACCTTC.